This TCR beta chain derives from a study of T-cell memory formation after mild COVID-19. TCRdb re-called the 5' RACE reads through MiXCR, storing one row per CDR3 protein. The table has 190,000 or so distinct CDR3 sequences, over 20% seen once. This clonotype was counted a few times. Germline values: CDR1 SGHVS, CDR2 FQNEAQ. The CDR3 length is 13 residues. Trimming took 11 bases from V and 3 from J, leaving 13 bases between them. The TCR originated in an adult woman who had mild COVID-19 (a few samples of this study predate the infection). Cell type and time point are not known. V gene TRBV7-8 combines with J gene TRBJ1-4, with D possibly being TRBD1 (5 bases). The sample comprised PBMCs or a T cell subset sorted from them (not recorded which). CDR3 in DNA: TGTGCCTCCGGGGCGCGAGCTAATGAAAAACTGTTTTTT. It specifies CASGARANEKLFF. Filled out from reference TRBV7-8 and TRBJ1-4, the complete variable domain reads GAGVSQSPRYKVAKRGQDVALRCDPISGHVSLFWYQQALGQGPEFLTYFQNEAQLDKSGLPSDRFFAERPEGSVSTLKIQRTQQEDSAVYLCASGARANEKLFFGSGTQLSVL.